Detailed here is one T cell receptor (beta chain). Each CDR3 protein is one row after TCRdb ran MiXCR on the 5' RACE reads. The data hold around 4,800 distinct CDR3 sequences, with around 70% observed a single time. Naive CD4+ T cells were purified with Tregs depleted by CD25. V was pared by 2 bases and J by 10 bases, with 11 bases of the junction left unmatched. Germline V gene lookup returns CDR1 PRHDT and CDR2 FYEKMQ (reference sequence). The CDR3 covers 17 residues. The material sequenced was naive CD4+ T cells sorted from blood. Regarding subset: naive CD4+ T cells, CD4+CD45RA+CD25-. The clonotype was recovered from a female donor with breast cancer. This chain joins TRBV13 and TRBJ1-6, with 10 bases matching TRBD1. Here the CDR3 reads CASSLSTGTGERSPLHF. CDR3 coding DNA: TGTGCCAGCAGCTTAAGTACCGGGACAGGGGAGCGATCACCCCTCCACTTT.